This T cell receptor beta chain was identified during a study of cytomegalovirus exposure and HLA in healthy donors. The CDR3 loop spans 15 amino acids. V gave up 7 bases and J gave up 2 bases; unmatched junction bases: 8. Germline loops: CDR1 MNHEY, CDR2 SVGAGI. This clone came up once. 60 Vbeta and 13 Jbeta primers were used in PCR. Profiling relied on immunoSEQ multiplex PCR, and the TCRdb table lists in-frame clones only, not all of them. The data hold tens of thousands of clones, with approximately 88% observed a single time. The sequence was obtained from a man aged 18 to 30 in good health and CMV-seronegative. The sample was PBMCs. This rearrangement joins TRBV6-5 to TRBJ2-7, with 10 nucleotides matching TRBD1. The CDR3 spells CASTPFGTGAYEQYF. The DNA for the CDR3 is TGTGCCAGCACCCCCTTCGGGACAGGGGCCTACGAGCAGTACTTC.